The entry below gives a single TCR beta chain sequence along with its context. Its antigen remains unidentified. The input lacks base qualities; no much larger clone sits a single base away. The goal of deep resolution MiSeq sequencing was a depth between 1 in 1 million and 1 in 200,000 T cells, and coverage averaged 10x per clonotype. The immunoSEQ hsTCRB Kit was used to generate the TCR beta libraries. The original pipeline was this. The data were analyzed with ImmunoSEQ Analyzer and ImmunoSEQ Data Assistant, and V, D and J gene assignments followed IMGT definitions. Clonality, which ranges from 0 to 1, was calculated by subtracting the normalized Shannon entropy of productive rearrangement frequencies from one. Only overrepresented clonotypes making up at least 0.05% of the repertoire of each patient were included in the public clonotype analysis. Thirteen repertoires from age-matched healthy donors, obtained from immuneACCESS, served as clonality controls. TCRdb's version of the immuneACCESS table is confined to in-frame rearrangements and falls short of the full clone set. An unresolved V gene accounts for under half of the shortfall where checked; the remainder is of unknown origin. For V, J and clone size, that table is used; D and trimming come from the DNA. Counted in this sample were just under 70,000 clones; about two thirds of them appeared once. The ten largest account for 5.7% of the sample.

This sample is part of a study of cytotoxic CD8 clonotypes in ibrutinib-treated CLL (dated by TCRdb to the early 2020s). For context, the study as a whole: In this cohort, about 15 patients were treatment-naive and roughly ten were relapsed/refractory, while some 17 had unmutated IGHV. On average, each sample yielded around 270,000 productive templates and under 95,000 productive rearrangements. Response samples were taken after a median of 12 months on treatment, ranging from roughly 6 to 36 months. Responses were partial in some 24 patients and complete in 2; after median approximately 69 months follow-up, about 14 stayed in remission and some twelve progressed. All remission and progressive disease samples were collected while patients were still receiving ibrutinib. Cryopreserved peripheral blood mononuclear cells were collected at three points: before therapy, at response, and at either sustained remission or disease progression. Longitudinal samples were available for about 30% of the roughly 86 trial participants. Broader findings and caveats from the paper: Sampling times were not matched between sustained-remission and progressing patients, and lymph node repertoires were not studied. Baseline clonality was found to be higher than that of age-matched healthy donors and was strongly correlated with circulating CD8+ T-cell counts. Public clonotypes were rare and either contracted or stayed stable during treatment, and the rise in clonality at ibrutinib response reflected the expansion of private clonotypes. Clonality rose at ibrutinib response, remained stable during sustained remission, and dropped back toward baseline at progression.

Interpreted using the paper, the time point label stands for: about 11 months on ibrutinib. For TCR beta library preparation, about 2 micrograms of genomic DNA was extracted from cryopreserved PBMCs. Longitudinal blood samples from CLL patients receiving ibrutinib monotherapy were subjected to high-throughput TCR beta sequencing. The patients took part in an open-label, single-center phase 2 trial of ibrutinib monotherapy. Sequences LGHNA (CDR1) and YSLEER (CDR2) are obtained from the germline V gene. Relative to germline, V is missing 0 bases and J is missing 4 bases, with 4 bases of the junction outside any gene match. The CDR3 spans 17 residues, from the cysteine through the phenylalanine. The read is trimmed to its CDR3 DNA, 51 bases read in frame from base 1.

The sequence was obtained from a human donor with chronic lymphocytic leukemia. The specimen comprised PBMCs, sampled after 12 months of ibrutinib treatment. The chain uses TRBV4-3 and TRBJ2-2, and TRBD1 matches 11 of the central bases. Here the CDR3 is given as CASSQDTGTGGTGELFF. The DNA is TGCGCCAGCAGCCAAGATACCGGGACAGGGGGCACCGGGGAGCTGTTTTTT.